This is a list of T cell receptor beta chains from one sample in a study of blood T cell repertoires in COVID-19. Sequencing used immunoSEQ multiplex PCR; TCRdb keeps in-frame clones, though not all of them. The sample has 270,000 or so clones, about 88% seen once; the top ten hold roughly 5%. Sequenced sample: peripheral blood. The receptors shown here come from a woman aged 40 to 49 who had recovered from COVID-19. CDR3s include the opening cysteine and the closing phenylalanine or tryptophan. The order of the fields is CDR3 protein, CDR3 DNA, V gene, clone size, J gene, D gene. A D gene is named only where the DNA matches it firmly. Size tells how often a clone was seen (once, few, many) or the class of an expanded clone, and some rows leave it out.

CDR3 protein: CASSVEGALRTGELFF
CDR3 DNA: TGTGCCAGCAGCGTAGAAGGGGCGTTGAGGACCGGGGAGCTGTTTTTT
V gene: TRBV9
clone size: .
J gene: TRBJ2-2
D gene: .

CDR3 protein: CASSRDRVESYEQYF
CDR3 DNA: TGTGCCAGCAGCCGCGACAGGGTTGAGTCCTACGAGCAGTACTTC
V gene: TRBV5-4
clone size: .
J gene: TRBJ2-7
D gene: TRBD1

CDR3 protein: CASSPQAGAGETQYF
CDR3 DNA: TGTGCCAGCTCACCGCAAGCGGGGGCCGGTGAGACCCAGTACTTC
V gene: TRBV18
clone size: once
J gene: TRBJ2-5
D gene: TRBD2

CDR3 protein: CASTFFAGGLSSYNEQFF
CDR3 DNA: TGTGCCAGTACCTTCTTCGCGGGAGGCCTGAGCTCCTACAATGAGCAGTTCTTC
V gene: TRBV27
clone size: .
J gene: TRBJ2-1
D gene: TRBD2

CDR3 protein: CASSENSQETQYF
CDR3 DNA: TGTGCCAGCAGTGAAAACAGCCAAGAGACCCAGTACTTC
V gene: TRBV2
clone size: once
J gene: TRBJ2-5
D gene: .

CDR3 protein: CASSLAGPTDTQYF
CDR3 DNA: TGTGCCAGCAGCTTAGCAGGCCCCACAGATACGCAGTATTTT
V gene: TRBV11-2
clone size: few
J gene: TRBJ2-3
D gene: .

CDR3 protein: CASLGAGRNTNEKLFF
CDR3 DNA: TGTGCCAGCCTCGGGGCAGGGAGGAATACTAATGAAAAACTGTTTTTT
V gene: TRBV6-6
clone size: .
J gene: TRBJ1-4
D gene: .

CDR3 protein: CASSPGQPNYGYTF
CDR3 DNA: TGTGCCAGCAGTCCCGGACAGCCTAACTATGGCTACACCTTC
V gene: TRBV28
clone size: .
J gene: TRBJ1-2
D gene: .

CDR3 protein: CASSQDPGRSAFF
CDR3 DNA: TGCGCCAGCAGCCAAGATCCGGGAAGGTCGGCTTTCTTT
V gene: TRBV4-3
clone size: .
J gene: TRBJ1-1
D gene: .

CDR3 protein: CASSQDLEGTSGRDTQYF
CDR3 DNA: TGTGCCAGCAGCCAAGATCTGGAGGGGACTAGCGGGAGAGATACGCAGTATTTT
V gene: TRBV3-1/TRBV3-2
clone size: few
J gene: TRBJ2-3
D gene: TRBD2

CDR3 protein: CASSVTGGGGAGETQYF
CDR3 DNA: TGTGCCAGCAGCGTAACGGGCGGCGGGGGGGCAGGAGAGACCCAGTACTTC
V gene: TRBV9
clone size: once
J gene: TRBJ2-5
D gene: TRBD2

CDR3 protein: CATMRITQGAQETQYF
CDR3 DNA: TGTGCCACCATGAGAATAACACAGGGGGCCCAAGAGACCCAGTACTTC
V gene: TRBV15
clone size: .
J gene: TRBJ2-5
D gene: TRBD1

CDR3 protein: CASSRRTGRNTEAFF
CDR3 DNA: TGTGCCAGCAGCCGAAGAACAGGGAGGAACACTGAAGCTTTCTTT
V gene: TRBV14
clone size: once
J gene: TRBJ1-1
D gene: .

CDR3 protein: CASSQVGSYGYTF
CDR3 DNA: TGTGCCAGCAGCCAAGTTGGCAGTTATGGCTACACCTTC
V gene: TRBV14
clone size: .
J gene: TRBJ1-2
D gene: .

CDR3 protein: CASSPPGLMDEQFF
CDR3 DNA: TGTGCCAGCTCACCACCGGGCCTCATGGATGAGCAGTTCTTC
V gene: TRBV18
clone size: .
J gene: TRBJ2-1
D gene: .

CDR3 protein: CASDGGVDGNTIYF
CDR3 DNA: TGTGCCAGCGATGGAGGGGTAGATGGAAACACCATATATTTT
V gene: TRBV7-2
clone size: .
J gene: TRBJ1-3
D gene: .

CDR3 protein: CASSDHGEHEQYF
CDR3 DNA: TGTGCCAGCAGTGACCACGGGGAGCACGAGCAGTACTTC
V gene: TRBV2
clone size: once
J gene: TRBJ2-7
D gene: .

CDR3 protein: CAIGGRVADTQYF
CDR3 DNA: TGTGCCATCGGCGGGAGGGTTGCAGATACGCAGTATTTT
V gene: TRBV10-3
clone size: .
J gene: TRBJ2-3
D gene: TRBD2

CDR3 protein: CASSRGADADTQYF
CDR3 DNA: TGTGCCAGCAGCCGCGGAGCGGACGCAGATACGCAGTATTTT
V gene: TRBV11-2
clone size: once
J gene: TRBJ2-3
D gene: .

CDR3 protein: CASSGDSEGYGYTF
CDR3 DNA: TGTGCCAGCAGCGGGGACAGTGAGGGCTATGGCTACACCTTC
V gene: TRBV7-3
clone size: .
J gene: TRBJ1-2
D gene: TRBD1

CDR3 protein: CATSGGAMGNQPQHF
CDR3 DNA: TGTGCCACCTCGGGTGGGGCGATGGGCAATCAGCCCCAGCATTTT
V gene: TRBV28
clone size: .
J gene: TRBJ1-5
D gene: .

CDR3 protein: CASSFGQEGYGYTF
CDR3 DNA: TGCGCCAGCAGCTTCGGCCAGGAGGGCTATGGCTACACCTTC
V gene: TRBV5-1
clone size: .
J gene: TRBJ1-2
D gene: .

CDR3 protein: CASSLRGTGLETQYF
CDR3 DNA: TGTGCCAGCAGTTTAAGGGGGACAGGTCTGGAGACCCAGTACTTC
V gene: TRBV28
clone size: .
J gene: TRBJ2-5
D gene: TRBD1

CDR3 protein: CASSDGWGERNEQFF
CDR3 DNA: TGTGCCAGCAGCGACGGTTGGGGGGAGAGGAATGAGCAGTTCTTC
V gene: TRBV11-3
clone size: .
J gene: TRBJ2-1
D gene: .

CDR3 protein: CASSLPGSRSGELFF
CDR3 DNA: TGTGCCAGCAGCCTCCCGGGTTCAAGGTCCGGGGAGCTGTTTTTT
V gene: TRBV11-2
clone size: .
J gene: TRBJ2-2
D gene: .

CDR3 protein: CASRGLAGNTIYF
CDR3 DNA: TGTGCCAGCAGGGGGCTAGCTGGAAACACCATATATTTT
V gene: TRBV7-9
clone size: .
J gene: TRBJ1-3
D gene: .

CDR3 protein: CASSYRSSGENEQFF
CDR3 DNA: TGTGCCAGCAGTTACAGGTCTAGCGGTGAGAATGAGCAGTTCTTC
V gene: TRBV6-6
clone size: .
J gene: TRBJ2-1
D gene: TRBD2

CDR3 protein: CASSLERREGNEQFF
CDR3 DNA: TGTGCCAGCAGCTTAGAAAGGCGGGAGGGCAATGAGCAGTTCTTC
V gene: TRBV11-2
clone size: .
J gene: TRBJ2-1
D gene: TRBD2

CDR3 protein: CASSPNGGRGDQPQHF
CDR3 DNA: TGTGCCAGCTCACCTAACGGGGGGAGAGGGGATCAGCCCCAGCATTTT
V gene: TRBV18
clone size: .
J gene: TRBJ1-5
D gene: .